The source of this T cell receptor (beta chain) is a study of blood T cell repertoires in COVID-19. Study-wide context: Acute and convalescent COVID-19 specimens originated in the United States, Italy and Spain. The analysed material was cDNA or gDNA that came from T cells, B-cell-depleted T cells, or PBMCs.

Germline V gene sequence: CDR1 SGHDN, CDR2 FVKESK. The CDR3 length is 17 residues. V shed 3 bases and J 4 bases; nucleotides not matched to a gene: 8. The method was immunoSEQ multiplex PCR; TCRdb's version includes in-frame clones alone and lacks a portion of them. Among about 300,000 clones listed, roughly nine tenths were seen once. Seattle patients were enrolled during active infection and followed longitudinally. The sequence derives from a woman in her twenties or thirties with COVID-19, enrolled during active disease. The chain is built from TRBV14 and TRBJ2-1, with 11 nucleotides matching TRBD2. Sequenced: peripheral blood. The CDR3 DNA sequence: TGTGCCAGCAGCCACTCATTAGCGGGAGGGGGATACAATGAGCAGTTCTTC. Translated: CASSHSLAGGGYNEQFF.